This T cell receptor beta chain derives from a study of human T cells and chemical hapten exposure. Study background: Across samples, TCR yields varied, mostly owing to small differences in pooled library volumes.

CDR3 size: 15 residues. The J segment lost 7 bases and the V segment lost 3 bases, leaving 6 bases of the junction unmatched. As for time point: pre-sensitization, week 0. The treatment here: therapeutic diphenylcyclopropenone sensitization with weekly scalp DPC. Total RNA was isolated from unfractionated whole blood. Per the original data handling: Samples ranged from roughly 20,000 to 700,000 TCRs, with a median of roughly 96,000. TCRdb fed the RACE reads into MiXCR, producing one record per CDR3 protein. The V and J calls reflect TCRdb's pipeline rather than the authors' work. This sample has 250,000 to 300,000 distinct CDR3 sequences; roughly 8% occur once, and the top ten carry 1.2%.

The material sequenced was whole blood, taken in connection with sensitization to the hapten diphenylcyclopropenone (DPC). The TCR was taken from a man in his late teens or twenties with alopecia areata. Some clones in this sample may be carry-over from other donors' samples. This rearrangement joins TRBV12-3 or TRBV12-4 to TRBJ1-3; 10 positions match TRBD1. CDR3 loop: CASSLRDRGPNTIYF. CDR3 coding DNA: TGTGCCAGCAGTTTGAGGGACAGGGGACCGAACACCATATATTTT.